The 8 T cell receptor beta chains in this list originate from one sample, sequenced in a study of early T cells in non-severe SARS-CoV-2 infection. TCRdb reprocessed the 5' RACE reads via MiXCR and lists one record per CDR3 protein. The table records under 85,000 distinct CDR3 sequences, approximately 12% of them present only once. The specimen was whole blood, collected at baseline. Receptors originate from an adult who was a healthcare worker with PCR-confirmed SARS-CoV-2 infection or an uninfected control (not recorded which). The donor label of this sample is uncertain.

In its sample, this clonotype was seen a few times. The rearrangement uses TRBV4-1 and TRBJ2-7, with D uncertain. Germline loops: CDR1 MGHRA, CDR2 YSYEKL. The CDR3 runs 12 residues. V was clipped by 0 bases and J by 2 bases, with 2 bases between them. The chain's CDR3 is CASSQDTYEQYF. In nucleotides, the CDR3 is TGCGCCAGCAGCCAAGATACCTACGAGCAGTACTTC.

The chain joins TRBV6-2 or TRBV6-3 to TRBJ2-7; D possibly corresponds to TRBD2 (5 bases). The germline CDR1 and CDR2 sequences are MNHEY and SVGEGT. The ends were cut back, 5 bases at V and 9 bases at J, with 23 bases in the middle. The CDR3 covers 15 residues. CDR3 residues: CASSKDGRFIGGQYF. The CDR3 DNA reads as TGTGCCAGCAGTAAGGACGGTCGTTTTATCGGAGGGCAGTACTTC.

V and J are TRBV15 and TRBJ1-2; 8 bases agree with TRBD1. The CDR3 sequence is 14 residues long. The V and J ends lost 3 bases and 5 bases, in that order; junction bases with no gene match: 5. The germline V gene has CDR1 LNHNV and CDR2 YYDKDF (reference sequence). The CDR3 is CATSSGQGFYGYTF. In nucleotides, the CDR3 is TGTGCCACCAGCAGTGGACAGGGCTTTTATGGCTACACCTTC.

The chain combines TRBV12-3 or TRBV12-4 with TRBJ1-1; tentatively, D is TRBD1 (5 bases). This CDR3 region has 14 residues. V was pared by 3 bases and J by 1 base, with 9 bases between. As DNA, the CDR3 is TGTGCCAGCAGTTTCTCCGGACAGAACACTGAAGCTTTCTTT. Protein sequence: CASSFSGQNTEAFF.

V is TRBV20-1 and J is TRBJ1-5, with a weak D call TRBD1 (6 bases). The germline CDR1 and CDR2 sequences are DFQATT and SNEGSKA (reference sequence). V was shortened by 7 bases and J by 7 bases, with 17 bases between the two germline ends. CDR3 size: 13 residues. The CDR3 coding sequence is TGCAGTGGAGGCTCGGGGGCGAGGCAGCCCCAGCATTTT. Amino acids: CSGGSGARQPQHF.

In its sample, this clonotype was seen a few times. The chain combines TRBV5-1 with TRBJ2-2; D ambiguous. Trimming removed 0 bases from V and 0 bases from J, with 6 bases in between. Germline loops: CDR1 SGHRS, CDR2 YFSETQ. The CDR3 sequence is 15 residues long. The CDR3 sequence is CASSLAETNTGELFF. DNA for the CDR3: TGCGCCAGCAGCTTGGCAGAAACGAACACCGGGGAGCTGTTTTTT.

V gene TRBV7-3 combines with J gene TRBJ2-7; no clear D. V was cut by 1 base and J by 3 bases, with 7 bases left in between. The CDR3 sequence is 13 residues long. CDR1 SGHTA and CDR2 FQGTGA come from the germline V gene. The CDR3 DNA reads as TGTGCCAGCAGCTTAAGTCCCAACTACGAGCAGTACTTC. Translation gives CASSLSPNYEQYF.

There are many counts of this clonotype. The gene calls are TRBV29-1 and TRBJ2-7; D ambiguous. The CDR3 sequence is 15 residues long. CDR1 is SQVTM and CDR2 is ANQGSEA in the germline V gene. Trimming removed 6 bases from V and 1 base from J, with 19 bases in between. This CDR3 is CSVETRALGSYEQYF. The CDR3 coding sequence is TGCAGCGTGGAAACCAGAGCGTTGGGGTCCTACGAGCAGTACTTC.